This T cell receptor beta chain was sequenced in a study of blood T cell repertoires in COVID-19. Authors' data handling: Researchers report that nucleated cell counts were estimated from reference gene primer amplification. Some clones are missing from TCRdb's copy, which holds only in-frame ones; the method was immunoSEQ multiplex PCR. D and trimming were read from the DNA, whereas the V and J calls and clone size are those reported in that table. The sample includes fewer than 350,000 clones, approximately 86% of them seen just once. This CDR3 has 14 residues. V was clipped by 0 bases and J by 2 bases, with 6 bases between them. In germline, CDR1 is SGHKS, CDR2 YYEKEE (reference sequence).

This sequence joins TRBV5-5 and TRBJ1-3; the D gene is possibly TRBD1 (5 bases). The specimen was peripheral blood. This TCR was sampled from a man aged 18 to 29 with active or convalescent COVID-19. CDR3 sequence: CASSLARAGNTIYF. Written as DNA, the CDR3 is TGTGCCAGCAGCTTGGCCAGGGCTGGAAACACCATATATTTT.